The present T cell receptor beta chain was sequenced within a study of shared T cell receptors in the human thymus. Assay used: immunoSEQ multiplex PCR; TCRdb lists only in-frame clones, some missing. There are roughly 550,000 clones in the sample; around 78% occur only once, and roughly 0.013% lies in the top ten. Trimming cost V 10 bases and J 9 bases; bases outside gene matches: 15. The CDR3 runs to 15 residues. The germline gives CDR1 MDHEN, CDR2 SYDVKM. This same sample was also taken into another study, of human thymus T cells. As that study records: Samples came from healthy Finnish infants during open corrective cardiac surgery. Corrective heart surgery yielded the resections from which the thymus tissue came. The authors found apparently biased V and J gene usage in thymic and blood repertoires. Unrelated individuals had highly overlapping thymic repertoires, as reported in related research.

The V gene is TRBV28, the J gene TRBJ2-1, with 10 bases lining up with TRBD1. The TCR was taken from a boy in the first two years of life with a congenital heart defect. Source material: thymocytes. The CDR3 sequence: CATHPADRGQGEQFF. The CDR3 DNA sequence: TGTGCCACCCATCCTGCCGACAGGGGGCAGGGTGAGCAGTTCTTC.